This T cell receptor (beta chain) was recorded in a study of T cell responses to AZD1222 COVID-19 vaccine. Libraries were prepared by immunoSEQ multiplex PCR; TCRdb keeps only in-frame clonotypes and omits some of them. Among some 50,000 clones listed, 70% to 90% were seen once. The ends were cut back, 6 bases at V and 9 bases at J, with 22 bases in the middle. Germline CDR1 reads SGHRS; CDR2 reads YFSETQ. This CDR3 has 15 residues. The J gene is TRBJ2-4, the V gene TRBV5-1; tentative D call: TRBD1 (6 bases). Sequencing was performed on peripheral blood, taken 28 days after the second AZD1222 dose. The sequence was obtained from an adult who received the AZD1222 COVID-19 vaccine. The CDR3 here is CASTNEQGPQSIQYF. CDR3 DNA: TGCGCCAGCACTAACGAACAGGGCCCCCAATCCATTCAGTACTTC.